This entry lists 5 T cell receptor beta chains sequenced from one sample in a study of naive CD8 T cells in extremely preterm neonates. Profiled with immunoSEQ multiplex PCR; TCRdb holds only in-frame clones, not every one. The sample records 7,000 to 9,500 clones, 92% being singletons. Without labor or membrane rupture, elective cesareans at roughly 35-42 weeks supplied term cord blood. Sequences were obtained from naive CD8+ T cells from cord blood. These receptors were taken from a newborn in good health.

The chain couples TRBV5-1 to TRBJ1-1, with 9 bases lining up with TRBD1. The CDR3 loop spans 15 amino acids. Germline CDR1 is SGHRS and CDR2 is YFSETQ. Trimming cost V 0 bases and J 4 bases; bases outside gene matches: 4. CDR3 in DNA: TGCGCCAGCAGCTTGGCGGGACAGGGAAGCACTGAAGCTTTCTTT. Translating gives CASSLAGQGSTEAFF.

This clone occurred a few times. The chain is built from TRBV7-2 and TRBJ2-1; 8 nucleotides match TRBD2. The CDR3 is 15 amino acids. Germline loops: CDR1 SGHTA, CDR2 FQGNSA. The ends lost 2 bases at V and 0 bases at J; junction bases unmatched: 0. The CDR3 sequence is CASSLLAGSYNEQFF. CDR3 coding DNA: TGTGCCAGCAGCTTACTAGCGGGCTCCTACAATGAGCAGTTCTTC.

The table lists this clone with a few counts. This sequence joins TRBV27 and TRBJ1-1; D might be TRBD1 (5 bases). Germline CDR1 MNHEY, CDR2 SMNVEV (reference sequence). This CDR3 comprises 13 residues. V was clipped by 3 bases and J by 1 base, with 6 bases between them. The CDR3 DNA follows: TGTGCCAGCAGTTTCGGACAGAACACTGAAGCTTTCTTT. Translation: CASSFGQNTEAFF.

The chain carries TRBV4-1 and TRBJ2-3, with D unclear. The CDR3 consists of 13 residues. V was trimmed by 1 base and J by 2 bases, leaving 4 bases between them. CDR1 and CDR2 from the germline V gene are MGHRA and YSYEKL. The CDR3, as DNA: TGCGCCAGCAGCCAAGGACTCACAGATACGCAGTATTTT. This sequence encodes CASSQGLTDTQYF.

In its sample, this clone was seen a few times. The chain joins TRBV4-1 to TRBJ1-5, with 7 bases matching TRBD1. The CDR3 is made up of 15 amino acids. Germline V gives CDR1 MGHRA, CDR2 YSYEKL. Losses at the gene ends were 4 bases for V and 6 bases for J; bases not matched to a gene: 9. CDR3 nucleotide sequence: TGCGCCAGCAGCCTTCAACAGGGGCAGGGTCAGCCCCAGCATTTT. It codes for CASSLQQGQGQPQHF.